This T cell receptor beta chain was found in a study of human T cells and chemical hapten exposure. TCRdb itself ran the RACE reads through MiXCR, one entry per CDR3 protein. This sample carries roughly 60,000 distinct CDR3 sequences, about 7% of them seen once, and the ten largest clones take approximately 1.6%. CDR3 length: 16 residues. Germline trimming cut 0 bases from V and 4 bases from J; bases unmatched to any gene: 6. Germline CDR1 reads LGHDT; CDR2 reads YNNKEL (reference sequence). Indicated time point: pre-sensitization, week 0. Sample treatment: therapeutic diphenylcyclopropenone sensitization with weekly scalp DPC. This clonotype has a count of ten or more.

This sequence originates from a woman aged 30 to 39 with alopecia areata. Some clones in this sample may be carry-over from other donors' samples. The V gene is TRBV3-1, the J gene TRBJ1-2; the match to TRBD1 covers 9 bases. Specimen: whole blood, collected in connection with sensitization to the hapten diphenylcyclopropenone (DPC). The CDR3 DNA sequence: TGTGCCAGCAGCCAAGATGAGGGGGGACAGGGCTATGGCTACACCTTC. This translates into CASSQDEGGQGYGYTF. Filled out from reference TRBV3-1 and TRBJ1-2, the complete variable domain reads DTAVSQTPKYLVTQMGNDKSIKCEQNLGHDTMYWYKQDSKKFLKIMFSYNNKELIINETVPNRFSPKSPDKAHLNLHINSLELGDSAVYFCASSQDEGGQGYGYTFGSGTRLTVV.